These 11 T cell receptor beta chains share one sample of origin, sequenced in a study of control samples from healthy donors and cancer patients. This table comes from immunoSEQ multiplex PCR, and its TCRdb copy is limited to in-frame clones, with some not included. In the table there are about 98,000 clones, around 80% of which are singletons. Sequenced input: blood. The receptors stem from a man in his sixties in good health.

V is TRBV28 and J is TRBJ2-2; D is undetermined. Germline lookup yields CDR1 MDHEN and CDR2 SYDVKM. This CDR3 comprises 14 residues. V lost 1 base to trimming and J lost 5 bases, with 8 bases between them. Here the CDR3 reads CASSLLIWTGELFF. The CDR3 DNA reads TGTGCCAGCAGTTTATTGATATGGACCGGGGAGCTGTTTTTT.

CDR3 nucleotides: TGCAGCGTTGAGGCAGTAGGCACAAGGAATTTGGGTGGCTACACCTTC. It encodes CSVEAVGTRNLGGYTF. The chain uses TRBV29-1 and TRBJ1-2; no clear D gene. The CDR3 loop spans 16 amino acids. V dropped 3 bases and J dropped 7 bases, with 24 bases sitting between them. Germline V gene lookup returns CDR1 SQVTM and CDR2 ANQGSEA.

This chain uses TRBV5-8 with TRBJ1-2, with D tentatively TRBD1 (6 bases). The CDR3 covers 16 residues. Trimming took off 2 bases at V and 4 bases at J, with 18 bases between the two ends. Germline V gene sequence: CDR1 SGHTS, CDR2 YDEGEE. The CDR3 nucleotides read TGTGCCAGCAGCTTCCCCGGGGGCCAAAATGGCTATGGCTACACCTTC. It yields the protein CASSFPGGQNGYGYTF.

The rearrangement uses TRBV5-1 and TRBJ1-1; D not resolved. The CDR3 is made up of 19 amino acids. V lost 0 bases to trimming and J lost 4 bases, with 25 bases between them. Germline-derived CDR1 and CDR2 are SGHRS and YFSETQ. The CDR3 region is CASSLASFGREWLSTEAFF. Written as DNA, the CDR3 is TGCGCCAGCAGCTTGGCCTCTTTCGGCCGTGAGTGGCTGAGCACTGAAGCTTTCTTT.

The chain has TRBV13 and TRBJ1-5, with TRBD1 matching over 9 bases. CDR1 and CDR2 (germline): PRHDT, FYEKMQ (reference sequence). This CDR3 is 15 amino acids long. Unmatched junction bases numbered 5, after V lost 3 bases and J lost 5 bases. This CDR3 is CASSLGTGGDQPQHF. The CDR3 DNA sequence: TGTGCCAGCAGCTTGGGTACAGGGGGCGATCAGCCCCAGCATTTT.

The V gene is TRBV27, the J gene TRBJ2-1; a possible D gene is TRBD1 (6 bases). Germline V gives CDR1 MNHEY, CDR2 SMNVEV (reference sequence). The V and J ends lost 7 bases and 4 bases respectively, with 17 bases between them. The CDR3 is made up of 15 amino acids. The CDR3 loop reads CASKRVIGGYNEQFF. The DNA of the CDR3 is TGTGCCAGCAAACGGGTAATAGGGGGTTACAATGAGCAGTTCTTC.

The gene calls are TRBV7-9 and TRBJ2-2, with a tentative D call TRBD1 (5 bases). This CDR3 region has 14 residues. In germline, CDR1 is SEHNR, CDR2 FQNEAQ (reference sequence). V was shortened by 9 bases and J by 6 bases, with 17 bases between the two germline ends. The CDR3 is CASPTTQGPGELFF. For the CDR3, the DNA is TGTGCCAGTCCAACCACCCAGGGCCCCGGGGAGCTGTTTTTT.

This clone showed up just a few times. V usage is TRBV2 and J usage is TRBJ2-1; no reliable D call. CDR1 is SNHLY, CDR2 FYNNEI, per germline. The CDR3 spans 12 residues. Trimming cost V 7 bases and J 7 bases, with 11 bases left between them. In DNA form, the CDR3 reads TGTGCCAGCAAGGCATTAAGGAATGAGCAGTTCTTC. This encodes CASKALRNEQFF.

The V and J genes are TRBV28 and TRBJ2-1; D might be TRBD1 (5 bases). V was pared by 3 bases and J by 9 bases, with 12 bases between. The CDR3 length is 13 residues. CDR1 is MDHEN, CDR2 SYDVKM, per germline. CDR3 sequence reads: CASSFEQGLEQFF. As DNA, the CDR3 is TGTGCCAGCAGTTTCGAGCAGGGTCTTGAGCAGTTCTTC.

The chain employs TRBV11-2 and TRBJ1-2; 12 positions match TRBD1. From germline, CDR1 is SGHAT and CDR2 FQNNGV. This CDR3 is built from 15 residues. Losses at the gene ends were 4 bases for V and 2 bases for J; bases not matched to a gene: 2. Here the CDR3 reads CASSSGQGANYGYTF. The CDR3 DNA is TGTGCCAGCAGCTCGGGACAGGGGGCCAACTATGGCTACACCTTC.

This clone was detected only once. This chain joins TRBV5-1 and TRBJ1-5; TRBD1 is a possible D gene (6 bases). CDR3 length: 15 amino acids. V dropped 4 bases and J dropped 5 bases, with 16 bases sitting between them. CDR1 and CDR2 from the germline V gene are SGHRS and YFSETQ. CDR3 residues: CASSPRGGPDQPQHF. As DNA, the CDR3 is TGCGCCAGCAGCCCACGGGGGGGCCCTGATCAGCCCCAGCATTTT.